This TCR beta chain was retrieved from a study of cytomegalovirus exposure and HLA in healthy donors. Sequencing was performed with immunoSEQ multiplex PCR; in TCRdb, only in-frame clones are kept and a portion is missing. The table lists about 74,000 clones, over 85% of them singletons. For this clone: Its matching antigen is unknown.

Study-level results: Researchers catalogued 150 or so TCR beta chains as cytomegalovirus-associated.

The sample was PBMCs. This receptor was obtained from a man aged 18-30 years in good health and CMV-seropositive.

The CDR3 bases are TGTGCCAGCAGCGTAGGAGGGACAGGGGGAGGAACTGAAGCTTTCTTT. It specifies CASSVGGTGGGTEAFF. This sequence joins TRBV9 and TRBJ1-1, with 11 bases fitting TRBD1. Germline V CDR1 and CDR2: SGDLS, YYNGEE. The CDR3 is made up of 16 amino acids. V trimming: 0 bases; J trimming: 5 bases; junction bases outside the gene matches: 6.